Sequencing of this T cell receptor beta chain was carried out in a study of identical twins. One entry per CDR3 protein, called by TCRdb with MiXCR from the 5' RACE reads. The sample includes 200,000 to 300,000 distinct CDR3 sequences, 7.5% of them seen just once. This CDR3 contains 14 residues. The germline V gene encodes CDR1 SGHAT and CDR2 FQNNGV. Trimming took 5 bases from V and 4 from J, leaving 14 bases between them. This clonotype was seen a handful of times. A read error is likely, as this CDR3 ends without the conserved phenylalanine or tryptophan. The data also belong to a second study, concerning yellow fever vaccine responses in identical twins.

V is TRBV11-2 and J is TRBJ1-2; no reliable D call. Source material: CD8+ T cells sorted from blood. The clonotype comes from a young woman in good health. The CDR3, as DNA: TGTGCCAGCAGCCCGGCCCCGGCGGGCTATGGCTACACCCTC. It yields the protein CASSPAPAGYGYTL.